Each of the 8 T cell receptor beta chains below was sequenced from the same sample in a study of T cell clones after liver transplantation. Sequencing used immunoSEQ multiplex PCR; TCRdb keeps in-frame clones, though not all of them. The data contain some 80,000 clones, around 80% of them singletons. The sequenced sample was CD4+ T cells from blood, obtained less than 50 months after liver transplant. These receptors were collected from a human patient who received a liver transplant. The T cells may come from the graft donor.

The J gene is TRBJ2-1, the V gene TRBV7-9; TRBD1 matches at 7 bases. Germline V lookup: CDR1 SEHNR, CDR2 FQNEAQ (reference sequence). The CDR3 length is 15 residues. V was pared by 3 bases and J by 7 bases, with 9 bases of the junction left unmatched. CDR3 DNA sequence: TGTGCCAGCAGCTTTTTGACAGGGAGTGGTAATGAGCAGTTCTTC. As protein: CASSFLTGSGNEQFF.

The chain recombines TRBV6-1 with TRBJ2-7, with 8 bases lining up with TRBD2. V dropped 8 bases and J dropped 2; count of bases not matched to a gene: 8. The CDR3 runs 14 residues. The germline V gene has CDR1 MNHNS and CDR2 SASEGT. CDR3 residues: CASRGGQPAYEQYF. As DNA, the CDR3 is TGTGCCAGCCGGGGGGGCCAGCCGGCCTACGAGCAGTACTTC.

This clone has only a few counts. The rearrangement joins TRBV7-8 to TRBJ2-5; D is perhaps TRBD2 (6 bases). Trimming pared 0 bases from V and 3 bases from J, leaving 17 bases between. The CDR3 extends over 17 amino acids. Germline-derived CDR1 and CDR2 are SGHVS and FQNEAQ. In nucleotides, the CDR3 is TGTGCCAGCAGCTTAGCGTCCGACCCGTGGGGGGAAGAGACCCAGTACTTC. Translated: CASSLASDPWGEETQYF.

The rearrangement links TRBV6-1 to TRBJ2-7; 14 bases map to TRBD2. This CDR3 contains 14 residues. The V gene end was trimmed by 6 bases and the J gene end by 3 bases; junction bases not matched to a gene: 1. The germline V gene has CDR1 MNHNS and CDR2 SASEGT. DNA for the CDR3: TGTGCCAGCAGGGGGACTAGCGGGGGCTACGAGCAGTACTTC. It encodes CASRGTSGGYEQYF.

The gene calls are TRBV5-4 and TRBJ1-4; 7 bases map to TRBD1. This CDR3 spans 15 amino acids. V lost 3 bases and J lost 3; bases outside the gene matches: 5. Germline CDR1 reads SGHNT; CDR2 reads YYREEE (reference sequence). CDR3 nucleotides: TGTGCCAGCAGCTCGCGGGACAGCCCTAATGAAAAACTGTTTTTT. Translated, it gives CASSSRDSPNEKLFF. Using reference TRBV5-4 and TRBJ1-4 for the parts outside the CDR3, the full variable domain is ETGVTQSPTHLIKTRGQQVTLRCSSQSGHNTVSWYQQALGQGPQFIFQYYREEENGRGNFPPRFSGLQFPNYSSELNVNALELDDSALYLCASSSRDSPNEKLFFGSGTQLSVL.

This chain links TRBV2 with TRBJ1-2; the D is unclear. Trimming stripped 4 bases from V and 0 bases from J, with 12 bases between. The CDR3 runs 15 residues. CDR1 and CDR2 from the germline V gene are SNHLY and FYNNEI. The CDR3 protein is CASSGSGSSNYGYTF. In nucleotides, the CDR3 is TGTGCCAGCAGTGGATCAGGATCCTCTAACTATGGCTACACCTTC.

The chain recombines TRBV19 with TRBJ2-5; D is unresolved. Trimming pared 5 bases from V and 4 bases from J, leaving 11 bases between. Germline V gene data show CDR1 as LNHDA and CDR2 as SQIVND (reference sequence). The CDR3 is 13 residues long. The CDR3 is CASSADKIETQYF. Written as DNA, the CDR3 is TGTGCCAGTAGTGCCGACAAGATAGAGACCCAGTACTTC.

The DNA for the CDR3 is TGCGCCAGCAGCCAATTGACAGCGGGAACTAATGAAAAACTGTTTTTT. It specifies CASSQLTAGTNEKLFF. The rearrangement links TRBV4-3 to TRBJ1-4, with D maybe TRBD1 (5 bases). The CDR3 length is 16 residues. Trimming cost V 2 bases and J 1 base, with 11 bases left between them. Per the germline V gene, CDR1 is LGHNA and CDR2 is YSLEER.